This entry lists 24 T cell receptor beta chains sequenced from one sample in a study of T cell repertoires in cytomegalovirus infection. TCRdb re-derived calls from the reads in MiXCR, one entry per CDR3 protein. The sample carries 200,000 to 250,000 distinct CDR3 sequences, roughly an eighth recorded once. Sequencing input: PBMCs. These receptors all come from a human donor in good health (CMV status not recorded). Some clones in this sample may be carry-over from other donors' samples.

The V and J genes are TRBV28 and TRBJ2-5; perhaps TRBD1 as D (5 bases). CDR3 length equals 15 residues. The germline V and J ends were trimmed by 3 bases and 5 bases, with 16 bases remaining between them. CDR1 and CDR2 from the germline V gene are MDHEN and SYDVKM. CDR3 sequence (DNA): TGTGCCAGCAGTTTCGGGCAGGGCTGGTTGGAGACCCAGTACTTC. Translated: CASSFGQGWLETQYF. Combining the CDR3 with reference TRBV28 and TRBJ2-5 gives the whole variable domain DVKVTQSSRYLVKRTGEKVFLECVQDMDHENMFWYRQDPGLGLRLIYFSYDVKMKEKGDIPEGYSVSREKKERFSLILESASTNQTSMYLCASSFGQGWLETQYFGPGTRLLVL.

In its sample, this clonotype was seen many times. The chain carries TRBV28 and TRBJ2-1, with a possible D match to TRBD2 (5 bases). Trimming took 3 bases from V and 8 from J, leaving 14 bases between them. Germline-derived CDR1 and CDR2 are MDHEN and SYDVKM. The length of the CDR3 is 14 residues. The DNA of the CDR3 is TGTGCCAGCAGTTTGAGCGGTACTTCGGATGAGCAGTTCTTC. This translates into CASSLSGTSDEQFF. The full variable domain, its missing parts supplied by reference TRBV28 and TRBJ2-1, is DVKVTQSSRYLVKRTGEKVFLECVQDMDHENMFWYRQDPGLGLRLIYFSYDVKMKEKGDIPEGYSVSREKKERFSLILESASTNQTSMYLCASSLSGTSDEQFFGPGTRLTVL.

J is TRBJ2-3 and V is TRBV5-4, with 8 bases matching TRBD2. The CDR3 consists of 15 residues. Losses at the gene ends were 4 bases for V and 0 bases for J; bases not matched to a gene: 4. Germline-derived CDR1 and CDR2 are SGHNT and YYREEE (reference sequence). CDR3 loop: CASSVAGRSTDTQYF. The CDR3 nucleotides are TGTGCCAGCAGCGTAGCGGGGCGTAGCACAGATACGCAGTATTTT.

This clonotype has at least ten counts. The chain uses TRBV6-6 and TRBJ2-1; TRBD1 matches 9 bases. The CDR3 sequence is 13 residues long. V was pared by 7 bases and J by 7 bases, with 5 bases of the junction left unmatched. The germline gives CDR1 MNHNY, CDR2 SVGAGI (reference sequence). The DNA of the CDR3 is TGTGCCAGCACCCTGACAGGGGGTAATGAGCAGTTCTTC. Amino acid sequence: CASTLTGGNEQFF.

The rearrangement links TRBV19 to TRBJ1-4, with no clear D. Looked up from germline, CDR1 is LNHDA and CDR2 is SQIVND (reference sequence). The CDR3 length is 15 residues. V lost 8 bases, J lost 4 bases, and 17 bases lay in between. In DNA, the CDR3 is TGTGCCAGTGCCGACCGCACGCTGAATAATGAAAAACTGTTTTTT. Protein: CASADRTLNNEKLFF.

This clonotype was seen many times. The genes are TRBV7-2 and TRBJ2-7, with 9 bases matching TRBD1. CDR3 length: 14 residues. CDR1 and CDR2 from the germline V gene are SGHTA and FQGNSA. Trimming took 5 bases from V and 1 from J; bases not matched to a gene: 3. CDR3 amino acids: CASSEGTGSYEQYF. CDR3 DNA sequence: TGTGCCAGCAGCGAGGGGACAGGGTCCTACGAGCAGTACTTC.

The sample holds many counts of this clonotype. The CDR3 loop reads CASAGWGLQETQYF. The DNA of the CDR3 is TGTGCCAGCGCTGGGTGGGGGCTCCAAGAGACCCAGTACTTC. The chain combines TRBV7-2 with TRBJ2-5; tentative D call: TRBD1 (6 bases). This CDR3 is built from 14 residues. V dropped 8 bases and J dropped 1 base, with 14 bases sitting between them. Germline CDR1 is SGHTA and CDR2 is FQGNSA. The complete variable domain, with remaining parts taken from reference TRBV7-2 and TRBJ2-5, reads GAGVSQSPSNKVTEKGKDVELRCDPISGHTALYWYRQSLGQGLEFLIYFQGNSAPDKSGLPSDRFSAERTGGSVSTLTIQRTQQEDSAVYLCASAGWGLQETQYFGPGTRLLVL.

This clonotype came up many times. This rearrangement joins TRBV5-1 to TRBJ2-3, with 8 positions matching TRBD2. The CDR3 consists of 16 residues. V gave up 2 bases and J gave up 6 bases; unmatched junction bases: 11. CDR1 is SGHRS, CDR2 YFSETQ, per germline. CDR3 nucleotide sequence: TGCGCCAGCAGCTTAAGCGGGGGAGCCGTCAGGGATACGCAGTATTTT. Amino acid sequence: CASSLSGGAVRDTQYF.

This clonotype was seen many times. This chain joins TRBV6-2 or TRBV6-3 and TRBJ1-5; perhaps TRBD1 as D (5 bases). V was cut by 0 bases and J by 2 bases, with 14 bases left in between. The CDR3 has 17 amino acids. Germline CDR1 and CDR2: MNHEY and SVGEGT. In DNA form, the CDR3 reads TGTGCCAGCAGTTACTCGATAGGACAAGCGGGCAATCAGCCCCAGCATTTT. Translating it yields CASSYSIGQAGNQPQHF.

The sample holds many counts of this clonotype. Sequence at one end of the junction differs from germline and may be a read error. The chain uses TRBV12-5 and TRBJ2-7; D might be TRBD1 or TRBD2, each matching 5 bases. Per germline, CDR1 LGHNT and CDR2 FRNRAP. The CDR3 extends over 12 amino acids. CDR3 in amino acids: CFTRDLSYEQYF. The CDR3 bases are TGCTTTACCCGGGACCTCTCCTACGAGCAGTACTTC.

This clonotype was seen a few times. The genes are TRBV2 and TRBJ2-2, with 9 bases fitting TRBD1. Germline V CDR1 and CDR2: SNHLY, FYNNEI. The CDR3 length is 17 residues. The ends lost 7 bases at V and 1 base at J; junction bases unmatched: 10. CDR3: CASNFPGTGRNTGELFF. The CDR3 DNA follows: TGTGCCAGCAATTTCCCCGGGACAGGGCGGAACACCGGGGAGCTGTTTTTT.

This clonotype has at least ten counts. The chain couples TRBV19 to TRBJ1-1, with D perhaps matching TRBD1 (5 bases). This CDR3 contains 13 residues. CDR1 is LNHDA, CDR2 SQIVND, per germline (reference sequence). Trimming left V 3 bases short and J 4 bases short, with 9 bases between. Written as DNA, the CDR3 is TGTGCCAGTAGTATCGCCAGGGCCACTGAAGCTTTCTTT. Amino acid sequence: CASSIARATEAFF.

This clonotype appeared a few times. This rearrangement joins TRBV6-2 or TRBV6-3 to TRBJ2-7; D unresolved. Germline values: CDR1 MNHEY, CDR2 SVGEGT. The CDR3 has 15 amino acids. With 0 bases removed from V and 1 base from J, the gap between germline ends came to 10 bases. CDR3 residues: CASSYSVGRSYEQYF. DNA for the CDR3: TGTGCCAGCAGTTACTCGGTGGGTAGGTCCTACGAGCAGTACTTC.

This clonotype was detected ten times or more. The CDR3 sequence: CASSLGASEQYF. CDR3 coding DNA: TGTGCCAGCAGCTTAGGTGCGAGCGAGCAGTACTTC. The chain recombines TRBV7-2 with TRBJ2-7; D gene uncertain. V was clipped by 1 base and J by 6 bases, with 7 bases between them. CDR3 length equals 12 residues. CDR1 and CDR2 (germline): SGHTA, FQGNSA. The entire variable domain, with the rest obtained from reference TRBV7-2 and TRBJ2-7, is as follows: GAGVSQSPSNKVTEKGKDVELRCDPISGHTALYWYRQSLGQGLEFLIYFQGNSAPDKSGLPSDRFSAERTGGSVSTLTIQRTQQEDSAVYLCASSLGASEQYFGPGTRLTVT.

This clonotype has more than one count but fewer than ten. This chain links TRBV5-5 with TRBJ1-5; D is perhaps TRBD1 (5 bases). Trimming stripped 1 base from V and 2 bases from J, with 10 bases between. Germline CDR1 and CDR2: SGHKS and YYEKEE (reference sequence). The CDR3 sequence is 15 residues long. As DNA, the CDR3 is TGTGCCAGCAGCTTGAGGGGTGACGGCAATCAGCCCCAGCATTTT. Translation gives CASSLRGDGNQPQHF.

At least ten counts were recorded for this clonotype. Relative to the germline gene, one junction end is altered; a read error may explain this. This chain uses TRBV14 with TRBJ2-1, with unresolved D. The CDR3 consists of 15 residues. CDR1 is SGHDN, CDR2 FVKESK, per germline. This chain's CDR3 is CASSQDRTLYNEQFF. The CDR3 DNA sequence: TGTGCCAGCAGCCAAGACAGGACCCTCTACAACGAGCAGTTCTTC.

This clonotype was detected a few times. The chain employs TRBV29-1 and TRBJ1-3; no clear D gene. The CDR3 has 14 amino acids. Germline CDR1 is SQVTM and CDR2 is ANQGSEA. V gave up 4 bases and J gave up 4 bases, with 14 bases separating them. CDR3 sequence (DNA): TGCAGCGTTGTGCACGGTGCCGTGGGAAACACCATATATTTT. It translates to CSVVHGAVGNTIYF.

This clonotype has a handful of counts. The V gene is TRBV2, the J gene TRBJ2-1; 9 nucleotides agree with TRBD2. The CDR3 consists of 21 residues. V shed 7 bases and J 0 bases; nucleotides not matched to a gene: 22. The germline CDR1 and CDR2 sequences are SNHLY and FYNNEI. The chain's CDR3 is CASMKPRSGSPQQRSYNEQFF. CDR3 nucleotide sequence: TGTGCCAGCATGAAGCCCCGTAGCGGGAGCCCCCAGCAACGCTCCTACAATGAGCAGTTCTTC.

The rearrangement joins TRBV7-3 to TRBJ2-2; 7 nucleotides align to TRBD1. This CDR3 has 14 amino acids. The V segment lost 6 bases and the J segment 4 bases; nucleotides outside the gene matches: 5. CDR1 SGHTA and CDR2 FQGTGA come from the germline V gene. As DNA, the CDR3 is TGTGCCAGCAGGGTAGACAGGGCCACCGGGGAGCTGTTTTTT. Protein sequence: CASRVDRATGELFF.

This clonotype turned up a few times. The chain carries TRBV7-2 and TRBJ2-7, with 12 bases lining up with TRBD2. With V trimmed by 1 base and J by 3 bases, 7 bases remained unmatched. The CDR3 contains 17 residues. Germline values: CDR1 SGHTA, CDR2 FQGNSA. This chain's CDR3 is CASSLETSGSRFYEQYF. The CDR3 DNA reads TGTGCCAGCAGCTTAGAGACTAGCGGGAGCCGATTCTACGAGCAGTACTTC.

This clonotype was detected ten times or more. The rearrangement links TRBV18 to TRBJ2-3; no clear D gene. The V and J ends lost 3 bases and 7 bases respectively, with 8 bases between them. Germline CDR1 KGHSH, CDR2 LQKENI. This CDR3 has 12 amino acids. CDR3 nucleotides: TGTGCCAGCTCACCCGGCTTAAATACGCAGTATTTT. Translated: CASSPGLNTQYF.

The chain joins TRBV28 to TRBJ1-1; maybe TRBD1 (6 bases). CDR3 length: 14 amino acids. V lost 2 bases, J lost 5 bases, and 12 bases lay in between. In germline, CDR1 is MDHEN, CDR2 SYDVKM. Here the CDR3 DNA reads TGTGCCAGCAGTTTAATTTCAGGGGCTACTGAAGCTTTCTTT. Protein: CASSLISGATEAFF.

This clonotype was counted only a few times. The junction departs from germline at one end; a sequencing error may be responsible. This chain uses TRBV29-1 with TRBJ2-1; tentatively, D is TRBD2 (6 bases). The CDR3 contains 15 residues. Germline CDR1 reads SQVTM; CDR2 reads ANQGSEA. The CDR3: CSGESTGDPLNEQFF. As DNA, the CDR3 is TGCAGCGGTGAATCCACGGGAGACCCCCTCAATGAGCAGTTCTTC.

There are many counts of this clonotype. V gene TRBV7-2 combines with J gene TRBJ2-1; D unresolved. Germline lookup yields CDR1 SGHTA and CDR2 FQGNSA. Deletions cut 5 bases from V and 8 bases from J, with 25 bases between. This CDR3 contains 17 residues. The CDR3 sequence: CASSLPNPLFFVDEQFF. The CDR3 DNA follows: TGTGCCAGCAGCCTCCCGAATCCGCTATTTTTCGTCGATGAGCAGTTCTTC.